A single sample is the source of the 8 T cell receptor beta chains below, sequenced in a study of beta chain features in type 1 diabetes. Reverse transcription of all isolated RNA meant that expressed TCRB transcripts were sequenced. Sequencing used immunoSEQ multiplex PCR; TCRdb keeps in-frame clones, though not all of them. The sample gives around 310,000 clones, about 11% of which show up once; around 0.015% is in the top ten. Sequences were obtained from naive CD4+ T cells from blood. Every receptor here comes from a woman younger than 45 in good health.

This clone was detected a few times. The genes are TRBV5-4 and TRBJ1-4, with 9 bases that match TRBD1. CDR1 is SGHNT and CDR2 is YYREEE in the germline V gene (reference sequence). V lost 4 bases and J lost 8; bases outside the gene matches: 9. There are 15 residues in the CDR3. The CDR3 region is CASSQPGQGGEKLFF. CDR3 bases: TGTGCCAGCAGCCAGCCGGGACAGGGTGGGGAAAAACTGTTTTTT.

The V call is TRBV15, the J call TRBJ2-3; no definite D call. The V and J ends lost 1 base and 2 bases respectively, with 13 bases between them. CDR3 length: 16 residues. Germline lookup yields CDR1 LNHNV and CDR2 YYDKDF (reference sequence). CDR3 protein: CATSRAGKHYTDTQYF. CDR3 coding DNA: TGTGCCACCAGCAGAGCTGGTAAACACTACACAGATACGCAGTATTTT.

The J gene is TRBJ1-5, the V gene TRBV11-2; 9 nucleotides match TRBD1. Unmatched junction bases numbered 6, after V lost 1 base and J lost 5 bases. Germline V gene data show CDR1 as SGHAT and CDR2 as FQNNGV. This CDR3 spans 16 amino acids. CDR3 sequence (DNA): TGTGCCAGCAGCTTAGCGGACAGGGGCCATGATCAGCCCCAGCATTTT. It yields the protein CASSLADRGHDQPQHF.

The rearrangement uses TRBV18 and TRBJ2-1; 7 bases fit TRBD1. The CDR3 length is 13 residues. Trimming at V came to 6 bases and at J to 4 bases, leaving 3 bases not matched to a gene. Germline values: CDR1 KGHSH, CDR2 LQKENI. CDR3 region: CASSTGEYNEQFF. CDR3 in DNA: TGTGCCAGCTCTACAGGGGAATACAATGAGCAGTTCTTC.

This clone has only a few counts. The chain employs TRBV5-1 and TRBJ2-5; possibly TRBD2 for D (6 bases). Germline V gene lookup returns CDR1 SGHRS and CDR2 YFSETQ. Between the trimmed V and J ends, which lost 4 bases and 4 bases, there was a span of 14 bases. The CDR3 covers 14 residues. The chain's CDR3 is CASSVGTSGETQYF. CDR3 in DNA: TGCGCCAGCAGCGTAGGGACTTCGGGAGAGACCCAGTACTTC.

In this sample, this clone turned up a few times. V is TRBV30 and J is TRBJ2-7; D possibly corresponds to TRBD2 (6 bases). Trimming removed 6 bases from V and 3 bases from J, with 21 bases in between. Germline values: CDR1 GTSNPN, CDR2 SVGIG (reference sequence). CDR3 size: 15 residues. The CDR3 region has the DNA TGTGCCTGCCAGGCGGCGGGAAAGGGAAACTACGAGCAGTACTTC. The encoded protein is CACQAAGKGNYEQYF.

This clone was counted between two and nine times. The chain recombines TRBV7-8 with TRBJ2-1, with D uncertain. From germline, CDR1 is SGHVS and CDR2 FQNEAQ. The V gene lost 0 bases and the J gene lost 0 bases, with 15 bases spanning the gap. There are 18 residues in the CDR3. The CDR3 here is CASSLAFVRASSYNEQFF. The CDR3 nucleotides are TGTGCCAGCAGCTTAGCGTTCGTCCGCGCGAGCTCCTACAATGAGCAGTTCTTC.

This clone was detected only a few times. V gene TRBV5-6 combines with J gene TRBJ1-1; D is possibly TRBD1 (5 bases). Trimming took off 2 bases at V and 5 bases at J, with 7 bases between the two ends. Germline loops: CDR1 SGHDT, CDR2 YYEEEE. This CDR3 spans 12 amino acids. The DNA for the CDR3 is TGTGCCAGCAGCTTAGGGGATACTGAAGCTTTCTTT. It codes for CASSLGDTEAFF.